This TCR beta chain was recorded in a study of T cells after yellow fever vaccination. Across the study: In the case of low-cell-number fractions, SMART-Seq v4 Ultra Low Input was used for preparation.

TCRdb redid the calling of the 5' RACE reads with MiXCR, one entry per CDR3 protein. The table includes about 350,000 distinct CDR3 sequences, about 4% detected once. V was trimmed by 5 bases and J by 1 base, leaving 14 bases between them. This CDR3 is built from 15 residues. The germline gives CDR1 SEHNR, CDR2 FQNEAQ (reference sequence). Sequenced here: PBMCs, sampled 5 days after the yellow fever booster vaccination. The chain employs TRBV7-9 and TRBJ1-1; the D gene is possibly TRBD1 (6 bases). The origin of this receptor is a man between 18 and 29 years old who received the YFV17D yellow fever vaccine. The DNA for the CDR3 is TGTGCCAGCAGCACACACGGGGGCCGGAACACTGAAGCTTTCTTT. Translated: CASSTHGGRNTEAFF. The full variable domain, rest sourced from reference TRBV7-9 and TRBJ1-1, is DTGVSQNPRHKITKRGQNVTFRCDPISEHNRLYWYRQTLGQGPEFLTYFQNEAQLEKSRLLSDRFSAERPKGSFSTLEIQRTEQGDSAMYLCASSTHGGRNTEAFFGQGTRLTVV.